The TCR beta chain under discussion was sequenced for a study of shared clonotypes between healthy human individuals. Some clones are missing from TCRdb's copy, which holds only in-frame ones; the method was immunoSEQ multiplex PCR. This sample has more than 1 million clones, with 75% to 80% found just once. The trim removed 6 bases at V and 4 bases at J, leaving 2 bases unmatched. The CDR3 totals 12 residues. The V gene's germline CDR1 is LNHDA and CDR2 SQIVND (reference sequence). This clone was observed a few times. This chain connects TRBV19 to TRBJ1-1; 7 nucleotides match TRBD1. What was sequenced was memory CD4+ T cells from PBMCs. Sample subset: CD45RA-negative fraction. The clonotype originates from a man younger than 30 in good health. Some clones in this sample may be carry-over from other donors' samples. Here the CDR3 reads CASRRQGTEAFF. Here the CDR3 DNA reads TGTGCCAGTAGGAGACAGGGCACTGAAGCTTTCTTT.